This entry lists 8 T cell receptor beta chains sequenced from one sample in a study of long-term antiretroviral therapy in people with HIV (dated by TCRdb to the early 2020s). The immunoSEQ hsTCRB v3.0 assay was used at survey level resolution to sequence the TRB variable region. Entries here come from immuneACCESS through TCRdb and include only in-frame sequences with V and J called. Some clones fail to appear in such tables; in the studies checked, an unresolved V gene covers under half of the shortfall, and the cause of the remainder is unknown. For this sample there are 28,000 or so clones; around 80% appear just once. In total, the top ten clones hold approximately 8.5% of the sample. This material consisted of unsorted PBMCs, taken 1.5 years before starting antiretroviral therapy. These receptors came from a man between 18 and 35 years old with HIV.

V is TRBV6-1 and J is TRBJ2-7; 7 bases are a match to TRBD1. The CDR3 is 17 residues long. J gave up 0 bases and V 3 bases, and 11 bases lay outside the gene matches. Germline CDR1 is MNHNS and CDR2 is SASEGT. CDR3 nucleotides: TGTGCCAGCAGTGATAAGGAGACAGGGCGACCCTCCTACGAGCAGTACTTC. Its protein product is CASSDKETGRPSYEQYF.

This chain connects TRBV6-6 to TRBJ2-3, with D unresolved. The CDR3 loop spans 14 amino acids. Germline CDR1 reads MNHNY; CDR2 reads SVGAGI (reference sequence). Trimming shortened V by 7 bases and J by 4 bases, and 15 bases separated the two germline ends. The CDR3 bases are TGTGCCAGCAAGCCCAGTGTTAGCTCAGATACGCAGTATTTT. This translates into CASKPSVSSDTQYF.

V is TRBV7-9 and J is TRBJ2-7, with 8 bases that match TRBD2. The CDR3 covers 15 residues. Trimming cost V 4 bases and J 0 bases; bases outside gene matches: 5. CDR1 and CDR2 (germline): SEHNR, FQNEAQ (reference sequence). CDR3 protein: CASSSTGGVSYEQYF. For the CDR3, the DNA is TGTGCCAGCAGCTCAACGGGGGGGGTCTCCTACGAGCAGTACTTC.

This rearrangement joins TRBV30 to TRBJ2-1; 7 bases line up with TRBD2. This CDR3 has 10 residues. Germline V CDR1 and CDR2: GTSNPN, SVGIG (reference sequence). The J segment lost 10 bases and the V segment lost 6 bases, leaving 3 bases of the junction unmatched. CDR3 amino acids: CACGRREQFF. The CDR3 DNA is TGTGCCTGCGGGAGGCGAGAGCAGTTCTTC.

The chain joins TRBV9 to TRBJ2-7; the match to TRBD2 covers 7 bases. In germline, CDR1 is SGDLS, CDR2 YYNGEE. CDR3 length: 16 residues. V shed 3 bases, J shed 4 bases, and the junction held 13 bases outside the gene matches. The CDR3 DNA sequence: TGTGCCAGCAGCGAGGGGCCCGGGACTATGGAATACGAGCAGTACTTC. Residues: CASSEGPGTMEYEQYF.

Only a few counts were recorded for this clone. This sequence joins TRBV7-9 and TRBJ1-5; possibly TRBD1 for D (6 bases). From germline, CDR1 is SEHNR and CDR2 FQNEAQ (reference sequence). CDR3 length equals 14 residues. The V and J ends lost 4 bases and 4 bases respectively, with 11 bases between them. The CDR3 region is CASSSQGVNQPQHF. DNA for the CDR3: TGTGCCAGCAGCTCACAGGGCGTAAATCAGCCCCAGCATTTT.

The J gene is TRBJ1-2, the V gene TRBV2; no definite D call. The CDR3 runs 12 residues. Trimming took off 4 bases at V and 1 base at J, with 4 bases between the two ends. Germline V lookup: CDR1 SNHLY, CDR2 FYNNEI. The CDR3 region has the DNA TGTGCCAGCAGTGGCGTTAACTATGGCTACACCTTC. As protein: CASSGVNYGYTF.

The chain combines TRBV15 with TRBJ1-1, with D possibly being TRBD1 (6 bases). The CDR3 runs to 13 residues. CDR1 is LNHNV and CDR2 is YYDKDF in the germline V gene (reference sequence). V was clipped by 5 bases and J by 10 bases, with 17 bases between them. This CDR3 is CATSRGLQGRAFF. The CDR3 DNA reads as TGTGCCACCAGCCGGGGGCTACAGGGAAGAGCTTTCTTT.